The clone carrying this T cell receptor (beta chain) came up many times. This CDR3 spans 14 amino acids. The V end lost 9 bases, the J end lost 6 bases, and 18 bases lay between the germline ends. TCRdb passed the 5' RACE reads through MiXCR, listing each CDR3 protein once. The sample contains 150,000 to 200,000 distinct CDR3 sequences, about an eighth of which appear only once. The data were taken from a study of CD8 T cells in ankylosing spondylitis. The chain recombines TRBV12-3 or TRBV12-4 with TRBJ2-1; D is possibly TRBD2 (6 bases). This TCR derives from a female donor with ankylosing spondylitis or in good health (not recorded which). Sequenced: blood, either unsorted or a sorted T cell fraction (not recorded which). The CDR3 bases are TGTGCCAGTACGGGTGACGGGAGTGTCAATGAGCAGTTCTTC. Protein product: CASTGDGSVNEQFF.